This T cell receptor beta chain stems from a study of blood T cell repertoires in COVID-19. TCRdb's copy holds only in-frame clones and misses some; the assay was immunoSEQ multiplex PCR. The sample contains hundreds of thousands of clones, around 82% of which appear only once. Looked up from germline, CDR1 is SQVTM and CDR2 is ANQGSEA. The CDR3 extends over 14 amino acids. Trimming cost V 6 bases and J 2 bases, with 16 bases left between them. This clonotype originated in a man between 25 and 39 years old with acute COVID-19. The sample consisted of PBMCs or T cells enriched from blood (not recorded which). V usage is TRBV29-1 and J usage is TRBJ1-2, with D possibly TRBD1 on 6 matching bases. In nucleotides, the CDR3 is TGCAGCGTCGCAAAAAGGACAGCGAACTATGGCTACACCTTC. This codes for CSVAKRTANYGYTF.